These 25 T cell receptor beta chains share one sample of origin, sequenced in a study of human T cells and chemical hapten exposure. Using its own MiXCR run on the RACE reads, TCRdb lists one record per CDR3 protein. The table includes 200,000 to 300,000 distinct CDR3 sequences, more than 6.5% detected once. The time point is: pre-sensitization, week 0. As to treatment: therapeutic diphenylcyclopropenone sensitization with weekly scalp DPC. The sequencing here drew on whole blood, taken in connection with sensitization to the hapten diphenylcyclopropenone (DPC). The receptors were sampled from a woman aged 35 to 49 with alopecia areata. Some clones in this sample may be carry-over from other donors' samples.

The V call is TRBV6-5, the J call TRBJ2-2, with 7 nucleotides matching TRBD2. V shed 2 bases and J 11 bases; nucleotides not matched to a gene: 5. The CDR3 runs to 13 residues. The germline gives CDR1 MNHEY, CDR2 SVGAGI. The CDR3 loop reads CASSYGRANELFF. The CDR3 DNA reads TGTGCCAGCAGTTACGGGAGGGCCAATGAGCTGTTTTTT.

This clonotype was counted ten times or more. The DNA of the CDR3 is TGCAGCGTAGAACTAGCGGCCTACGAGCAGTACTTC. As protein: CSVELAAYEQYF. The rearrangement uses TRBV29-1 and TRBJ2-7, with 8 bases aligning to TRBD2. CDR1 and CDR2 (germline): SQVTM, ANQGSEA. This CDR3 contains 12 residues. Trimming at V came to 6 bases and at J to 2 bases, leaving 3 bases not matched to a gene.

This chain joins TRBV3-1 and TRBJ2-7; D tentatively reads TRBD1 or TRBD2 (5 bases each). This CDR3 is built from 13 residues. The germline V and J ends were trimmed by 3 bases and 6 bases, with 12 bases remaining between them. The germline V gene has CDR1 LGHDT and CDR2 YNNKEL (reference sequence). As DNA, the CDR3 is TGTGCCAGCAGCCAGTGGGGGAGCTTCGAGCAGTACTTC. Protein: CASSQWGSFEQYF.

This chain connects TRBV28 to TRBJ2-2; D not certain. The CDR3 covers 14 residues. V was trimmed by 5 bases and J by 3 bases, leaving 10 bases between them. CDR1 is MDHEN and CDR2 is SYDVKM in the germline V gene. The DNA for the CDR3 is TGTGCCAGCAGTAGCCCAGGTGACACCGGGGAGCTGTTTTTT. It translates to CASSSPGDTGELFF.

J is TRBJ2-3 and V is TRBV29-1, with 7 bases that match TRBD1. CDR1 is SQVTM, CDR2 ANQGSEA, per germline. The CDR3 runs to 15 residues. V shed 3 bases, J shed 1 base, and the junction held 7 bases outside the gene matches. Here the CDR3 reads CSVDPGTDGTDTQYF. The CDR3 DNA sequence: TGCAGCGTTGATCCCGGGACAGATGGCACAGATACGCAGTATTTT.

V and J are TRBV7-8 and TRBJ1-6; perhaps TRBD1 as D (5 bases). Germline V lookup: CDR1 SGHVS, CDR2 FQNEAQ. Trimming stripped 5 bases from V and 8 bases from J, with 22 bases between. The CDR3 extends over 17 amino acids. CDR3 in DNA: TGTGCCAGCAGCACCACCGGGACTGAGTCTATGTATTCACCCCTCCACTTT. It specifies CASSTTGTESMYSPLHF. The full variable domain, rest sourced from reference TRBV7-8 and TRBJ1-6, is GAGVSQSPRYKVAKRGQDVALRCDPISGHVSLFWYQQALGQGPEFLTYFQNEAQLDKSGLPSDRFFAERPEGSVSTLKIQRTQQEDSAVYLCASSTTGTESMYSPLHFGNGTRLTVT.

This clonotype was counted between two and nine times. The CDR3 spells CASSLPGLIYEQYF. For the CDR3, the DNA is TGCGCCAGCAGCTTGCCGGGACTCATCTACGAGCAGTACTTC. The rearrangement links TRBV5-1 to TRBJ2-7; D may be TRBD2 (6 bases). Germline V lookup: CDR1 SGHRS, CDR2 YFSETQ. V was clipped by 1 base and J by 3 bases, with 11 bases between them. This CDR3 is built from 14 residues.

The chain links TRBV4-2 to TRBJ2-1; the match to TRBD2 covers 7 bases. The J call is uncertain, as TRBJ2-7 better fits the DNA end. Germline values: CDR1 LGHNA, CDR2 YNFKEQ. This CDR3 is 13 amino acids long. For the CDR3, the DNA is TGTGCCAGCAGTCATGCGGGAGTCAATGAGCAGTACTTC. Amino acid sequence: CASSHAGVNEQYF.

The V gene is TRBV28, the J gene TRBJ2-5, with 8 bases that match TRBD1. Trimming at V came to 3 bases and at J to 1 base, leaving 16 bases not matched to a gene. CDR1 and CDR2 from the germline V gene are MDHEN and SYDVKM. The CDR3 loop spans 19 amino acids. CDR3 DNA sequence: TGTGCCAGCAGTTTTCGGTCCAGGGGGCGAAGCGCGACCCAAGAGACCCAGTACTTC. Amino acid sequence: CASSFRSRGRSATQETQYF.

This clonotype was seen repeatedly, ten times or more. This rearrangement joins TRBV7-2 to TRBJ2-2; D is unresolved. V was pared by 3 bases and J by 7 bases, with 9 bases between. Germline lookup yields CDR1 SGHTA and CDR2 FQGNSA. CDR3 length equals 13 residues. The CDR3: CASSFRAGGELFF. The CDR3 DNA reads TGTGCCAGCAGCTTTCGGGCAGGCGGGGAGCTGTTTTTT.

V usage is TRBV10-3 and J usage is TRBJ2-5; 10 bases map to TRBD2. CDR3 length equals 13 residues. J lost 7 bases, V lost 10 bases, and 9 bases had no gene match. Looked up from germline, CDR1 is ENHRY and CDR2 is SYGVKD. The CDR3 region is CATGLAGDGTQYF. DNA for the CDR3: TGTGCCACCGGGCTAGCGGGAGATGGGACCCAGTACTTC.

This clonotype was seen more than once but under ten times. V usage is TRBV5-1 and J usage is TRBJ2-7, with 10 bases fitting TRBD2. Germline CDR1 reads SGHRS; CDR2 reads YFSETQ. This CDR3 comprises 15 residues. The V and J ends lost 3 bases and 4 bases, in that order; junction bases with no gene match: 7. CDR3 bases: TGCGCCAGCAGCTATGGACTAGCGGCCTTTTACGAGCAGTACTTC. Its protein is CASSYGLAAFYEQYF.

This clonotype was observed many times. The genes are TRBV6-5 and TRBJ2-1; 10 nucleotides line up with TRBD1. Germline CDR1 and CDR2: MNHEY and SVGAGI. V was clipped by 0 bases and J by 8 bases; unmatched bases: 1. The CDR3 has 14 residues. The CDR3 reads CASSYSTGGYEQFF. CDR3 nucleotide sequence: TGTGCCAGCAGTTACTCGACAGGGGGCTATGAGCAGTTCTTC.

This clonotype has a count of ten or more. The chain uses TRBV6-1 and TRBJ1-2; tentatively, D is TRBD1 (5 bases). This CDR3 comprises 12 residues. Germline V gene data show CDR1 as MNHNS and CDR2 as SASEGT. V was shortened by 7 bases and J by 7 bases, with 13 bases between the two germline ends. CDR3 in amino acids: CASTRGGAGYTF. The DNA for the CDR3 is TGTGCCAGCACGCGGGGAGGGGCTGGCTACACCTTC.

The genes are TRBV29-1 and TRBJ2-7, with D hard to call. The germline gives CDR1 SQVTM, CDR2 ANQGSEA. V lost 6 bases and J lost 7, with 22 bases in between. This CDR3 is 14 amino acids long. This CDR3 reads CSVAVGSSGWEQYF. The CDR3 region has the DNA TGCAGCGTCGCCGTGGGGTCCTCTGGGTGGGAGCAGTACTTC.

This rearrangement joins TRBV6-5 to TRBJ2-7; 9 bases match TRBD1. Germline-derived CDR1 and CDR2 are MNHEY and SVGAGI. After removal of 8 bases from V and 6 bases from J, the junction contained 5 bases not matched to a gene. The CDR3 extends over 12 amino acids. CDR3 sequence reads: CASRTGVSEQYF. Here the CDR3 DNA reads TGTGCCAGCCGGACAGGGGTCTCCGAGCAGTACTTC.

The rearrangement links TRBV29-1 to TRBJ2-1; 8 bases are a match to TRBD2. Losses at the gene ends were 3 bases for V and 5 bases for J; bases not matched to a gene: 6. The CDR3 sequence is 14 residues long. Per germline, CDR1 SQVTM and CDR2 ANQGSEA. CDR3 sequence reads: CSVEGLAGNNEQFF. DNA for the CDR3: TGCAGCGTTGAGGGGCTAGCGGGTAACAATGAGCAGTTCTTC.

J is TRBJ2-3 and V is TRBV29-1, with 8 bases fitting TRBD2. CDR3 length equals 13 residues. Germline lookup yields CDR1 SQVTM and CDR2 ANQGSEA. V lost 5 bases, J lost 1 base, and 2 bases stayed unmatched. The CDR3: CSVLREGTDTQYF. The CDR3 DNA follows: TGCAGCGTTCTGCGGGAGGGCACAGATACGCAGTATTTT.

The chain has TRBV11-1 and TRBJ2-1; D unresolved. V gave up 1 base and J gave up 2 bases, with 9 bases separating them. Germline V CDR1 and CDR2: SGHAT, FQDESV (reference sequence). The CDR3 length is 15 residues. CDR3 protein: CASSLEATTYNEQFF. CDR3 nucleotide sequence: TGTGCCAGCAGCTTAGAGGCCACTACCTACAATGAGCAGTTCTTC. Combining the CDR3 with reference TRBV11-1 and TRBJ2-1 gives the whole variable domain EAEVAQSPRYKITEKSQAVAFWCDPISGHATLYWYRQILGQGPELLVQFQDESVVDDSQLPKDRFSAERLKGVDSTLKIQPAELGDSAMYLCASSLEATTYNEQFFGPGTRLTVL.

This clonotype came up a few times. The CDR3 here is CASSLVLAVTDTQYF. For the CDR3, the DNA is TGCGCCAGCAGCTTGGTCCTAGCGGTCACAGATACGCAGTATTTT. V gene TRBV5-1 combines with J gene TRBJ2-3; 7 bases match TRBD2. Germline loops: CDR1 SGHRS, CDR2 YFSETQ. After removal of 0 bases from V and 2 bases from J, the junction contained 3 bases not matched to a gene. This CDR3 comprises 15 residues.

The chain is built from TRBV12-3 or TRBV12-4 and TRBJ2-7; tentatively, D is TRBD2 (5 bases). The CDR3 totals 15 residues. V was shortened by 6 bases and J by 2 bases, with 17 bases between the two germline ends. This CDR3 is CASRDYSASPYEQYF. CDR3 bases: TGTGCCAGCAGAGACTACAGCGCTTCGCCCTACGAGCAGTACTTC.

A word on this clonotype: A read error is possible here, since a much larger clone lies one base away. The chain links TRBV7-2 to TRBJ2-5; D not certain. Germline-derived CDR1 and CDR2 are SGHTA and FQGNSA. This CDR3 is built from 13 residues. DNA of the CDR3: TGTGTCAGCAGGCCGACCGCACAAGAGACCCAGTACTTC. As protein: CVSRPTAQETQYF.

The chain employs TRBV9 and TRBJ2-2, with D possibly TRBD2 on 5 matching bases. The CDR3 contains 12 residues. Germline lookup yields CDR1 SGDLS and CDR2 YYNGEE. V lost 3 bases and J lost 6, with 6 bases in between. CDR3 loop: CASSGEPGELFF. CDR3 nucleotide sequence: TGTGCCAGCAGCGGGGAGCCCGGGGAGCTGTTTTTT.

A few counts support this clonotype. This chain joins TRBV6-5 and TRBJ1-3, with D tentatively TRBD1 (5 bases). The germline CDR1 and CDR2 sequences are MNHEY and SVGAGI. Trimming stripped 7 bases from V and 1 base from J, with 14 bases between. The CDR3 is made up of 15 amino acids. The CDR3 sequence: CASIFIGGSGNTIYF. The DNA for the CDR3 is TGTGCCAGCATCTTCATTGGGGGATCTGGAAACACCATATATTTT.

This clonotype was recorded a few times. The chain employs TRBV6-5 and TRBJ1-6; 7 positions match TRBD1. J lost 5 bases, V lost 2 bases, and 18 bases had no gene match. The CDR3 totals 20 residues. Germline V gene lookup returns CDR1 MNHEY and CDR2 SVGAGI. For the CDR3, the DNA is TGTGCCAGCAGTTACCGCGCGGGGACAGTCTGGGAAAGAGATAATTCACCCCTCCACTTT. It is translated as CASSYRAGTVWERDNSPLHF.